The rows below give T cell receptor beta chains drawn from one sample of a study of blood T cell repertoires in COVID-19. The protocol was immunoSEQ multiplex PCR, while the TCRdb copy is restricted to in-frame clones and leaves out a portion. Altogether 490,000 or so clones are present, about nine tenths being singletons, with the ten largest covering around 8%. Sequences were obtained from PBMCs or T cells enriched from blood (not recorded which). Receptor source: a woman between 55 and 75 years old who had recovered from COVID-19. Both conserved end residues are part of each CDR3. A D gene is named only where the DNA matches it firmly. Clone size is shown for a subset of rows, as once, few, many or a class of expanded clone.

>TRBV4-2|TRBD2|.|TRBJ2-3
TGTGCCAGCAGCCAAGGAGCGGGGGCCTCAGATACGCAGTATTTT
CASSQGAGASDTQYF
>TRBV10-2|TRBD1|.|TRBJ2-3
TGCGCCAGCAGTGAGCCGGGACAGGGGGTTGATACGCAGTATTTT
CASSEPGQGVDTQYF
>TRBV2|TRBD1|.|TRBJ1-5
TGTGCCAGCAGTGAAGAGGTGGACAGGGGAGTCAGTCAGCCCCAGCATTTT
CASSEEVDRGVSQPQHF
>TRBV5-4|.|.|TRBJ2-3
TGTGCCAGCAGCTTTAGTGGGGGGGCCGGAGATACGCAGTATTTT
CASSFSGGAGDTQYF
>TRBV27|.|.|TRBJ1-2
TGTGCCAGCAGTACAGGACCAACGGCGCGCTACACCTTC
CASSTGPTARYTF
>TRBV10-3|TRBD1|.|TRBJ2-3
TGTGCCATCAACCCGGGACAGGGCATAGATACGCAGTATTTT
CAINPGQGIDTQYF
>TRBV6-2/TRBV6-3|.|.|TRBJ2-2
TGTGCCAGCAGTAGTCTGGGGGCTAGTATCGGGGAGCTGTTTTTT
CASSSLGASIGELFF
>TRBV2|.|few|TRBJ1-2
TGTGCCAGCAGTGAATACGGCTATGGCTACACCTTC
CASSEYGYGYTF
>TRBV10-2|.|.|TRBJ1-5
TGCGCCAGCAGTGATCAGGGTAGCAATCAGCCCCAGCATTTT
CASSDQGSNQPQHF
>TRBV5-1|TRBD2|.|TRBJ2-2
TGCGCCAGCAGCTTGATCGGCGGGGGGGCCGCCGGGGAGCTGTTTTTT
CASSLIGGGAAGELFF